Listed below are T cell receptor beta chains from one sample, sequenced in a study of stem cell transplantation in POMP-related autoinflammatory disease. Sequencing used immunoSEQ multiplex PCR; TCRdb keeps in-frame clones, though not all of them. This sample carries 7,500 to 10,000 clones, just over 85% of them seen once, and the ten largest clones take 13%. The sample was CD8+ T cells from PBMCs, taken after stem cell transplantation. Receptors were obtained from a human patient with POMP-related autoinflammation and immune dysregulation (PRAID). Some T cells may be graft donor cells. Both conserved end residues are part of each CDR3. Fields, in order: CDR3 length, V gene, J gene, D gene, clone size, CDR3 DNA, CDR3 protein. A D gene is named only where the DNA matches it firmly. Clone size is given for some rows only: seen once, a few or many times, or a class if the clone is expanded.

>14|TRBV2|TRBJ1-1|NA|NA
TGTGCCAGCAGTGAAGCGGGGGGAAACACTGAAGCTTTCTTT
CASSEAGGNTEAFF
>14|TRBV27|TRBJ2-7|NA|NA
TGTGCCAGCAGTTTAGGGGGGATAACCTACGAGCAGTACTTC
CASSLGGITYEQYF
>14|TRBV2|TRBJ2-1|NA|NA
TGTGCCAGCCCCACCCCCGCAGCGAACAATGAGCAGTTCTTC
CASPTPAANNEQFF
>12|TRBV5-6|TRBJ2-3|NA|NA
TGTGCCAGCAGCTACGGGACAGATACGCAGTATTTT
CASSYGTDTQYF
>18|TRBV7-3|TRBJ2-1|TRBD2|NA
TGTGCCAGCAGCTCTTATGGGGGAACTAGCGGCCAGTACAATGAGCAGTTCTTC
CASSSYGGTSGQYNEQFF
>20|TRBV6-2/TRBV6-3|TRBJ1-5|TRBD1|NA
TGTGCCAGCAGTTATCCTAAAAAGACAGGGGAGGAACCTAGCAATCAGCCCCAGCATTTT
CASSYPKKTGEEPSNQPQHF
>16|TRBV7-9|TRBJ2-7|NA|NA
TGTGCCAGCAGCTTAGCGGTGGCCGCTCCGACCTACGAGCAGTACTTC
CASSLAVAAPTYEQYF
>15|TRBV28|TRBJ1-1|NA|few
TGTGCCAGCAGTTTATATTCAGGGCTGAACACTGAAGCTTTCTTT
CASSLYSGLNTEAFF
>13|TRBV6-5|TRBJ1-2|TRBD1|NA
TGTGCCAGCAGTTGGGACAGGTTCGATGGCTACACCTTC
CASSWDRFDGYTF
>14|TRBV25-1|TRBJ1-1|NA|few
TGTGCCAGCAGTGAATTTCTGGGGAACACTGAAGCTTTCTTT
CASSEFLGNTEAFF
>15|TRBV19|TRBJ1-1|TRBD1|NA
TGTGCCAGTAGTATGGACAGGGGGCGGAACACTGAAGCTTTCTTT
CASSMDRGRNTEAFF
>17|TRBV3-1/TRBV3-2|TRBJ2-7|TRBD1|medium-sized
TGTGCCAGCAGCCAAGTTCTTATCGGACAGGGGTTCGACGAGCAGTACTTC
CASSQVLIGQGFDEQYF
>13|TRBV19|TRBJ2-5|NA|NA
TGTGCCAGTAGTATAGATGAGGGTGAGACCCAGTACTTC
CASSIDEGETQYF
>17|TRBV7-8|TRBJ2-3|TRBD2|once
TGTGCCAGCAGCTTACTAGCGGGAGCGAGGCCAACAGATACGCAGTATTTT
CASSLLAGARPTDTQYF
>15|TRBV19|TRBJ1-5|TRBD1|once
TGTGCCAGTAGCTGGACAGGGGATAACAATCAGCCCCAGCATTTT
CASSWTGDNNQPQHF
>12|TRBV24-1|TRBJ1-1|NA|NA
TGTGCCACCAGTGAGGCGAACACTGAAGCTTTCTTT
CATSEANTEAFF
>17|TRBV3-1/TRBV3-2|TRBJ2-3|TRBD1|NA
TGTGCCAGCAGCCAACTGACGCCCGGGACAGGGACAGATACGCAGTATTTT
CASSQLTPGTGTDTQYF
>13|TRBV27|TRBJ1-5|NA|NA
TGTGCCAGCAGTTTTGCGCTCCATCAGCCCCAGCATTTT
CASSFALHQPQHF
>14|TRBV6-5|TRBJ2-6|NA|NA
TGTGCCAGCAGTTATTCAATTGGGGCCAACGTCCTGACTTTC
CASSYSIGANVLTF
>11|TRBV29-1|TRBJ1-2|NA|once
TGCAGCGTTGAAGAGGCTAGGGGCTACACCTTC
CSVEEARGYTF
>12|TRBV7-9|TRBJ2-3|NA|NA
TGTGCCAGCAGCTTAGATGATGGCCAGGGGTATTTT
CASSLDDGQGYF
>17|TRBV7-8|TRBJ2-5|NA|NA
TGTGCCAGCAGCTCAAACCGAAACTTAGATTCTGCGTGGACCCAGTACTTC
CASSSNRNLDSAWTQYF
>17|TRBV19|TRBJ2-2|NA|NA
TGTGCCAGTAGTATAATGGGGGCCTCAACCCCCACCGGGGAGCTGTTTTTT
CASSIMGASTPTGELFF
>15|TRBV11-2|TRBJ2-5|TRBD1|NA
TGTGCCAGCACCTTTAGGACAGGGGGGAGAGAGACCCAGTACTTC
CASTFRTGGRETQYF
>14|TRBV11-2|TRBJ1-1|NA|NA
TGTGCCAGCAGCTTTGACATCCTGAACACTGAAGCTTTCTTT
CASSFDILNTEAFF
>15|TRBV15|TRBJ2-1|NA|NA
TGTGCCACCCAGGATACAAGCGGTGCCTACAATGAGCAGTTCTTC
CATQDTSGAYNEQFF
>17|TRBV19|TRBJ2-1|TRBD2|NA
TGTGCCAGTAGTACTGGACTAGCGGGCTCTCGTTACAATGAGCAGTTCTTC
CASSTGLAGSRYNEQFF
>15|TRBV7-6|TRBJ1-5|TRBD1|large
TGTGCCAGCAGCTTAGAATCACAGGGGAATCAGCCCCAGCATTTT
CASSLESQGNQPQHF
>15|TRBV4-1|TRBJ1-3|TRBD1|NA
TGCGCCAGCAGCCCGGGACAGGGGTCGGTATACACCATATATTTT
CASSPGQGSVYTIYF
>13|TRBV6-5|TRBJ1-2|NA|NA
TGTGCCAGCAGTTACTCGGGGGGGGAAGGCTACACCTTC
CASSYSGGEGYTF
>15|TRBV5-1|TRBJ2-2|NA|NA
TGCGCCAGCAGCTTGATAGTGGATCCCACCGGGGAGCTGTTTTTT
CASSLIVDPTGELFF
>13|TRBV5-4|TRBJ2-5|NA|NA
TGTGCCAGCAGCTTTATCCTCGAAGAGACCCAGTACTTC
CASSFILEETQYF
>10|TRBV7-9|TRBJ2-1|NA|few
TGTGCCAGCAGTGAGGGGGAGCAGTTCTTC
CASSEGEQFF
>17|TRBV19|TRBJ2-1|TRBD2|NA
TGTGCCAGTAGTTGGACTAGTCCCCCAAGCTCCTACAATGAGCAGTTCTTC
CASSWTSPPSSYNEQFF
>14|TRBV11-1|TRBJ2-7|TRBD2|NA
TGTGCCAGCAGCCTCTTGAGCGGGAGCTACGAGCAGTACTTC
CASSLLSGSYEQYF
>13|TRBV13|TRBJ2-1|NA|NA
TGTGCCAGCAGCTTAGAACCCGACAATGAGCAGTTCTTC
CASSLEPDNEQFF
>13|TRBV27|TRBJ2-3|NA|NA
TGTGCCAGCAGTCCCCCCGGCGGGGGCCGGCAGTATTTT
CASSPPGGGRQYF
>14|TRBV27|TRBJ1-2|NA|NA
TGTGCCAGCAGACCCCGGGGGGCTTTTTATGGCTACACCTTC
CASRPRGAFYGYTF
>16|TRBV25-1|TRBJ2-3|NA|NA
TGTGCCAGCAGTGAAGGGGTGGGGCTTGGCACAGATACGCAGTATTTT
CASSEGVGLGTDTQYF
>14|TRBV19|TRBJ2-2|NA|NA
TGTGCCAGTAGTATTGCGGGTTACACCGGGGAGCTGTTTTTT
CASSIAGYTGELFF
>11|TRBV5-6|TRBJ2-1|NA|NA
TGTGCCAGCAGCTGGGGACCTGAGCAGTTCTTC
CASSWGPEQFF
>16|TRBV27|TRBJ1-5|TRBD1|once
TGTGCCAGCAGTGCACGGACAGGGATGACCAATCAGCCCCAGCATTTT
CASSARTGMTNQPQHF
>14|TRBV19|TRBJ2-7|NA|NA
TGTGCCAGTAGTGCGGGTAGTGGATCCTACGAGCAGTACTTC
CASSAGSGSYEQYF
>14|TRBV27|TRBJ2-7|NA|NA
TGTGCCAGCAGTTTAGGTGGGGTCCCCATCGAGCAGTACTTC
CASSLGGVPIEQYF
>13|TRBV29-1|TRBJ2-7|NA|NA
TGCAGCGTTGAAATGGCCTACTCCTACGAGCAGTACTTC
CSVEMAYSYEQYF
>14|TRBV30|TRBJ2-5|TRBD2|NA
TGTGCCTGGAGCGCGGGAGGGGGGCCGGAAACCCAGTACTTC
CAWSAGGGPETQYF
>15|TRBV7-9|TRBJ2-1|TRBD1|once
TGTGCCAGCAGCTCCGGACAGGGATCTTACAATGAGCAGTTCTTC
CASSSGQGSYNEQFF
>13|TRBV29-1|TRBJ1-1|TRBD1|few
TGCAGCGGTTGGGACAGCATGAACACTGAAGCTTTCTTT
CSGWDSMNTEAFF
>15|TRBV7-2|TRBJ1-3|TRBD1|NA
TGTGCCAGCAGCAAACGAGGGGGCTACGGAAACACCATATATTTT
CASSKRGGYGNTIYF
>13|TRBV7-8|TRBJ2-3|NA|NA
TGTGCCAGCAGCCAACCCTACACAGATACGCAGTATTTT
CASSQPYTDTQYF
>14|TRBV19|TRBJ1-5|NA|NA
TGTGCCAGTACCGTGGGGGGACCCCATCAGCCCCAGCATTTT
CASTVGGPHQPQHF
>17|TRBV21-1|TRBJ2-6|NA|NA
TGTGCCAGCAGCAGCCGGGACACACGCTCTGGGGCCAACGTCCTGACTTTC
CASSSRDTRSGANVLTF
>14|TRBV6-5|TRBJ2-5|NA|once
TGTGCCAGCAGTTACGGGGGACTCCAAGAGACCCAGTACTTC
CASSYGGLQETQYF
>15|TRBV24-1|TRBJ1-1|TRBD1|few
TGTGCCACCAGTGACTCGACAGGGTTGGACACTGAAGCTTTCTTT
CATSDSTGLDTEAFF
>14|TRBV27|TRBJ1-1|NA|once
TGTGCCAGCAGTTTGAAGGGGGGCAACACTGAAGCTTTCTTT
CASSLKGGNTEAFF